The clone carrying this T cell receptor beta chain was seen repeatedly, ten times or more. The antigen is not known. The data are from a study of neurological immune-mediated disorders. Background on the study: Of approximately 35 multiple sclerosis patients, some 30 were relapsing-remitting and 3 secondary progressive. Study findings and constraints: No sharing of CDR3 amino acid sequences was observed among expanded clones across subjects, suggesting private repertoires in all groups. The greatest TCR clonal expansion occurred in HTLV-1-associated myelopathy and the least in multiple sclerosis, which fell below healthy controls.

Template-switch 5'RACE cDNA synthesis added a 10-nucleotide unique molecular identifier. MiXCR, run by TCRdb on the 5' RACE reads, gives a single entry per CDR3 protein. Of 87,000 or so distinct CDR3 sequences listed, under 4.5% were seen once; the top ten hold around 3.1%. V dropped 6 bases and J dropped 9; count of bases not matched to a gene: 5. Germline CDR1 SNHLY, CDR2 FYNNEI. This CDR3 has 15 residues. The J gene is TRBJ2-1, the V gene TRBV2, with 16 bases that match TRBD2. The source of this sequence is a woman aged 50 to 60 with multiple sclerosis. Source material: PBMCs. CDR3 in amino acids: CASSGTSGGAGEQFF. The CDR3 DNA follows: TGTGCCAGCAGCGGGACTAGCGGGGGGGCCGGTGAGCAGTTCTTC.